This paragraph reports one T cell receptor beta chain. Its antigen specificity is not known. One base away there is no much larger clone; base qualities are not given. TCRbeta CDR3 regions were amplified from genomic DNA using the immunoSEQ Assay, a bias-controlled multiplex PCR. The published analysis was carried out like this. The number of nucleated cells in each sample was estimated from the amplification of reference gene primers within the assay. Sequence reads were collapsed and filtered to measure the absolute abundance of every unique TCRbeta CDR3 rearrangement. For each sample, productive Simpson clonality was calculated by taking the square root of Simpson's diversity index across productive rearrangements. As stored in TCRdb, this immuneACCESS dataset retains in-frame rearrangements with V and J assigned. A fraction of the clones does not appear; measured against another copy, unresolved V genes explain less than half of the discrepancy, and the remainder lacks a known reason. The V and J calls and clone size come from that table; D and trimming were worked out from the DNA. This sample has around 200,000 clones in its table, and about four fifths of those were observed once. 5.5% to 7% of the sample lies in the top ten.

One collaborating source in Seattle enrolled patients while the patients were actively infected and followed the patients over time throughout the course of disease. Whole blood was collected in K2EDTA tubes by collaborating institutions according to the institutions' own protocols. Collaborator samples were shipped for TCRbeta analysis as frozen whole blood, isolated PBMCs, or DNA extracted from either sample type. This specimen comes from a study of blood T cell repertoires in COVID-19 (TCRdb year 2020). Broadly, across the study: Samples from collaborators originated in the United States, Italy and Spain and spanned both the acute and convalescent phases of COVID-19. The material from the prospective study consisted of cDNA or gDNA derived from T cells, B-cell-depleted T cells, or PBMCs. Subjects who had been exposed to COVID-19, were actively infected with it, or had recovered from it provided the deeply sampled blood TCRbeta repertoires that made up the dataset. The repertoires were released in a freely available public database intended as a resource for research on the immune response to SARS-CoV-2. Samples came from the ongoing ImmuneRACE study (first 160 participants) plus 1,254 subjects from 6 global collaborators. Sample metadata almost always included a de-identified subject ID, COVID-19 status, age in years and sex. HLA class I and class II types, where available, came from metadata supplied by the sample provider rather than from assay-based typing.

Points the paper makes about the study in general: Clinical and demographic metadata were provided uncurated, with the amount varying by source and participant.

The CDR3 has 18 amino acids, counting the end cysteine and phenylalanine. Of the read, only the CDR3 DNA is kept; its 54 bases are in frame from base 1. The V end loses 3 bases and the J end loses 0 bases, and a stretch of 17 bases separates them. As encoded in the germline V gene (reference sequence), CDR1 is LNHDA while CDR2 is SQIVND. The source is a woman aged 40 to 50 with COVID-19, enrolled during active disease. This chain is built from TRBV19 and TRBJ1-4; the D gene is possibly TRBD1, with 6 bases matching. Sequencing input: peripheral blood. CDR3 loop: CASSMSGVAYATNEKLFF. The DNA is TGTGCCAGTAGTATGTCAGGGGTCGCCTATGCAACTAATGAAAAACTGTTTTTT.